This TCR beta chain is drawn from a study of blood T cell repertoires in COVID-19. Here immunoSEQ multiplex PCR was the method, and the copy in TCRdb shows in-frame clones only, minus some. The sample has tens of thousands of clones, 70% to 90% seen once. The CDR3 is 15 amino acids. Trimming removed 3 bases at V and 3 bases at J, with 12 bases between. Germline CDR1 MGHRA, CDR2 YSYEKL. This TCR was sampled from a man aged 80 or over with acute or convalescent COVID-19. The chain uses TRBV4-1 and TRBJ1-5, with a tentative D call TRBD1 (6 bases). The sequenced sample was peripheral blood. The CDR3 sequence is CASSQSDRYNQPQHF. The CDR3, as DNA: TGCGCCAGCAGCCAGTCTGACAGGTACAATCAGCCCCAGCATTTT.